The 16 T cell receptor beta chains below all came from one sample that was sequenced in a study of T-cell reconstitution after alpha-beta-depleted transplantation in children. Unique molecular identifiers were built into the TCRbeta library. TCRdb used MiXCR to reprocess the PCR reads, holding one entry per CDR3 protein. The top ten clones hold less than 9% of a sample with approximately 300,000 distinct CDR3 sequences, roughly a tenth of them seen once. The specimen comprised PBMCs, sampled before TCRalphabeta/CD19-depleted stem cell transplant. These receptors were taken from a boy younger than two with acute myeloid leukemia, due to receive a stem cell transplant.

This clonotype was seen ten or more times. The germline gene is not matched at one end of the junction; a read error may be the cause. The chain combines TRBV12-5 with TRBJ2-3; perhaps D is TRBD1 or TRBD2 (6 bases each). Germline assignment: CDR1 LGHNT and CDR2 FRNRAP. The CDR3 length is 11 residues. CDR3: CASVEGEAANF. The DNA for the CDR3 is TGTGCTAGTGTTGAGGGGGAGGCCGCTAATTTT. The variable domain in full, with the rest retrieved from reference TRBV12-5 and TRBJ2-3, is DARVTQTPRHKVTEMGQEVTMRCQPILGHNTVFWYRQTMMQGLELLAYFRNRAPLDDSGMPKDRFSAEMPDATLATLKIQPSEPRDSAVYFCASVEGEAANFGPGTRLTVL.

Comments on this clonotype: Being one base from a much bigger clone, this may be a read error. V usage is TRBV12-3 or TRBV12-4 and J usage is TRBJ2-1, with D possibly matching TRBD1 (5 bases). The CDR3 runs 16 residues. CDR3 loop: CASSLVWQWGYNEQIF. DNA of the CDR3: TGTGCCAGCAGTTTAGTGTGGCAGTGGGGCTACAATGAGCAGATCTTC.

CDR3 nucleotides: TGTGCCAGCAGCTGGAGTAGCGGGACGATTGTGGATACGCAGTATTTT. It encodes CASSWSSGTIVDTQYF. V is TRBV5-8 and J is TRBJ2-3; TRBD2 matches 8 bases. The CDR3 sequence is 16 residues long. From germline, CDR1 is SGHTS and CDR2 YDEGEE. J lost 6 bases, V lost 3 bases, and 12 bases had no gene match.

A word on this clonotype: Being one base from a much bigger clone, this may be a read error. V usage is TRBV7-6 and J usage is TRBJ2-3, with 13 bases that match TRBD2. The CDR3 has 19 residues. Per germline, CDR1 SGHVS and CDR2 FNYEAQ. As DNA, the CDR3 is TGTGCCTGCAGCCAAGGGACAGGGAGGACTAGCGGGAGATCAGATACGCAGTATTTT. Protein sequence: CACSQGTGRTSGRSDTQYF.

This clonotype has more than one count but fewer than ten. V and J are TRBV12-3 or TRBV12-4 and TRBJ1-1, with a weak D call TRBD1 (6 bases). This CDR3 has 15 amino acids. Trimming left V 0 bases short and J 2 bases short, with 10 bases between. The CDR3: CASSLASDSNTEAFF. The CDR3 DNA reads as TGTGCCAGCAGTTTAGCCTCGGACAGTAACACTGAAGCTTTCTTT.

This clonotype occurred many times. The chain carries TRBV27 and TRBJ2-1; 7 positions match TRBD1. J was trimmed by 4 bases and V by 1 base; bases with no gene match: 4. CDR1 and CDR2 (germline): MNHEY, SMNVEV (reference sequence). This CDR3 region has 15 residues. In DNA form, the CDR3 reads TGTGCCAGCAGTTTATTACAGGGGTCTTACAATGAGCAGTTCTTC. Protein sequence: CASSLLQGSYNEQFF.

This clonotype was observed at least ten times. The chain recombines TRBV18 with TRBJ2-1; 10 nucleotides agree with TRBD2. CDR1 is KGHSH and CDR2 is LQKENI in the germline V gene. Trimming removed 2 bases from V and 4 bases from J; junction bases left unmatched: 8. This CDR3 spans 17 amino acids. The CDR3 spells CASSPIPAGGLYNEQFF. The CDR3 DNA follows: TGTGCCAGCTCACCAATCCCAGCGGGGGGGCTATACAATGAGCAGTTCTTC.

This clonotype was observed at least ten times. This chain links TRBV3-1 with TRBJ2-2; D remains unclear. V was cut by 1 base and J by 7 bases, with 4 bases left in between. Germline CDR1 is LGHDT and CDR2 is YNNKEL (reference sequence). CDR3 size: 12 residues. For the CDR3, the DNA is TGTGCCAGCAGCCAAGGGGACGGGGAGCTGTTTTTT. It yields the protein CASSQGDGELFF.

This clonotype was seen ten or more times. The chain joins TRBV5-1 to TRBJ2-3; D is unclear. Germline V CDR1 and CDR2: SGHRS, YFSETQ. V gave up 4 bases and J gave up 0 bases, with 9 bases separating them. The CDR3 length is 14 residues. The CDR3 is CASSPIDSTDTQYF. In DNA, the CDR3 is TGCGCCAGCAGCCCCATTGACAGCACAGATACGCAGTATTTT. Full variable domain (outside the CDR3, taken from reference TRBV5-1 and TRBJ2-3): KAGVTQTPRYLIKTRGQQVTLSCSPISGHRSVSWYQQTPGQGLQFLFEYFSETQRNKGNFPGRFSGRQFSNSRSEMNVSTLELGDSALYLCASSPIDSTDTQYFGPGTRLTVL.

This clonotype has at least ten counts. A read error may produce the germline difference seen at one junction end. The chain recombines TRBV5-1 with TRBJ2-7, with TRBD1 matching 10 bases. The CDR3 is 14 amino acids. Per germline, CDR1 SGHRS and CDR2 YFSETQ. Here the CDR3 reads CASSLGTGAYEQYF. The CDR3 nucleotides read TGTGCCAGCAGTTTAGGGACAGGGGCCTACGAGCAGTACTTC.

The rearrangement links TRBV11-1 to TRBJ1-2; the D gene is possibly TRBD1 (5 bases). V lost 2 bases to trimming and J lost 1 base, with 20 bases between them. The CDR3 contains 18 residues. Germline loops: CDR1 SGHAT, CDR2 FQDESV (reference sequence). Here the CDR3 DNA reads TGTGCCAGCAGCTTATCCCTTTCCGCAGGGAGGGATAACTATGGCTACACCTTC. Its protein product is CASSLSLSAGRDNYGYTF.

This clonotype was seen ten or more times. At one end, the junction sequence differs from germline, possibly due to a read error. The CDR3 region is CARSGLAGLYNEQFF. The DNA for the CDR3 is TGTGCCAGGAGTGGACTAGCGGGCCTTTACAATGAGCAGTTCTTC. V is TRBV25-1 and J is TRBJ2-1; TRBD2 agrees at 11 bases. The CDR3 covers 15 residues. The germline V gene has CDR1 MGHDK and CDR2 SYGVNS.

The V gene is TRBV3-1, the J gene TRBJ1-2, with D perhaps TRBD1 (6 bases). The germline CDR1 and CDR2 sequences are LGHDT and YNNKEL (reference sequence). This CDR3 has 16 amino acids. V was cut by 0 bases and J by 2 bases, with 13 bases left in between. Here the CDR3 reads CASSQESRRGNYGYTF. For the CDR3, the DNA is TGTGCCAGCAGCCAAGAATCCAGGAGGGGGAACTATGGCTACACCTTC.

This clonotype was found many times. The gene calls are TRBV4-1 and TRBJ2-2; 8 positions agree with TRBD1. V lost 4 bases and J lost 4; bases outside the gene matches: 8. CDR1 and CDR2 (germline): MGHRA, YSYEKL. The CDR3 loop spans 16 amino acids. CDR3 sequence (DNA): TGCGCCAGCAGCCCCAGACAGGGGATTGGCACCGGGGAGCTGTTTTTT. Amino acid sequence: CASSPRQGIGTGELFF.

This clonotype was seen ten or more times. The chain uses TRBV4-2 and TRBJ2-7; 13 nucleotides match TRBD2. Germline-derived CDR1 and CDR2 are LGHNA and YNFKEQ. V lost 2 bases and J lost 4; bases outside the gene matches: 5. This CDR3 is built from 16 residues. CDR3 DNA: TGTGCCAGCAGCCAATCCGGACTAGCGGGGGTATACGAGCAGTACTTC. Translating it yields CASSQSGLAGVYEQYF.

This clonotype has a handful of counts. This chain links TRBV2 with TRBJ2-1; D tentatively reads TRBD1 or TRBD2 (5 bases each). The V end was cut by 6 bases, the J end by 1 base, with 13 bases between. Looked up from germline, CDR1 is SNHLY and CDR2 is FYNNEI. The CDR3 extends over 15 amino acids. The CDR3 sequence: CASRETGPSYNEQFF. The CDR3 bases are TGTGCCAGCAGGGAGACGGGGCCTTCCTACAATGAGCAGTTCTTC.